This is a list of T cell receptor beta chains from one sample in a study of CD8 T cells in Susac syndrome. TCRdb recomputed calls from the immunoSEQ multiplex PCR reads with MiXCR, one row per CDR3 protein. The sample lists roughly 190,000 distinct CDR3 sequences; about 95% were seen once. The specimen sequenced was CD4+ T cells from PBMCs. These receptors came from a human donor in good health. CDR3s include the opening cysteine and the closing phenylalanine or tryptophan. The order of the fields is CDR3 protein, CDR3 DNA, J gene, V gene, clone size, D gene. D genes are given only for firm matches. Expanded clones get a size class; other rows say once, few or many, or leave the size out.

CASSVKLAGVNEQFF	TGTGCCAGCAGCGTAAAGCTAGCGGGAGTGAATGAGCAGTTCTTC	TRBJ2-1	TRBV9	NA	TRBD2
CSARDPAAAAGYTF	TGCAGTGCTAGAGATCCCGCCGCGGCAGCCGGCTACACCTTC	TRBJ1-2	TRBV20-1	NA	NA
CSATLGGGNQPQHF	TGCAGCGCAACCCTCGGGGGCGGCAATCAGCCCCAGCATTTT	TRBJ1-5	TRBV29-1	NA	NA
CASSFPSSAGGEQYF	TGTGCCAGCAGTTTTCCCTCCTCGGCAGGGGGCGAGCAGTACTTC	TRBJ2-7	TRBV28	NA	TRBD1
CASSSYTGFQFF	TGTGCCAGCAGCAGCTATACAGGGTTCCAGTTCTTC	TRBJ2-1	TRBV9	NA	NA
CASRLLAGTDTQYF	TGTGCCAGCAGGCTCCTAGCGGGAACAGATACGCAGTATTTT	TRBJ2-3	TRBV27	once	TRBD2
CASSADLYEQYF	TGTGCCAGCAGTGCCGACTTGTACGAGCAGTACTTC	TRBJ2-7	TRBV25-1	once	NA
CASSTGLVNEQFF	TGCGCCAGCAGCACGGGACTAGTCAATGAGCAGTTCTTC	TRBJ2-1	TRBV5-1	NA	TRBD2
CSVAVDRAQPQHF	TGCAGCGTTGCCGTGGACAGGGCTCAGCCCCAGCATTTT	TRBJ1-5	TRBV29-1	NA	TRBD1
CSAGASDTQYF	TGCAGCGCCGGAGCGTCAGATACGCAGTATTTT	TRBJ2-3	TRBV29-1	NA	NA
CASSRDRPDEKLFF	TGTGCCAGCAGTCGGGACCGTCCGGATGAAAAACTGTTTTTT	TRBJ1-4	TRBV28	NA	NA
CSVVKQSGTEAFF	TGCAGCGTTGTAAAACAGTCGGGCACTGAAGCTTTCTTT	TRBJ1-1	TRBV29-1	NA	NA
CASSLQGGSTKAFF	TGCGCCAGCAGCTTGCAGGGTGGGAGCACGAAAGCTTTCTTT	TRBJ1-1	TRBV5-1	NA	NA
CASSFTGGKAFF	TGTGCCAGCAGTTTCACAGGGGGTAAAGCTTTCTTT	TRBJ1-1	TRBV25-1	NA	TRBD1
CASSLNRDQPQHF	TGTGCCAGCAGCTTAAACAGGGATCAGCCCCAGCATTTT	TRBJ1-5	TRBV7-3	few	NA
CSARDWTGSGVF	TGCAGTGCTAGAGATTGGACTGGGAGCGGAGTCTTC	TRBJ2-1	TRBV20-1	NA	NA
CASSYPGLAGARADTQYF	TGTGCCAGCAGCTATCCGGGACTAGCGGGGGCCAGGGCAGATACGCAGTATTTT	TRBJ2-3	TRBV7-2	once	TRBD2
CSARETSALNTGELFF	TGCAGTGCTAGGGAGACTAGCGCCTTGAACACCGGGGAGCTGTTTTTT	TRBJ2-2	TRBV20-1	NA	TRBD2
CAWGARDEQFF	TGTGCCTGGGGAGCTAGGGACGAGCAGTTCTTC	TRBJ2-1	TRBV30	NA	NA
CAGNPGPGEKLFF	TGTGCCGGCAATCCAGGCCCAGGTGAAAAACTGTTTTTT	TRBJ1-4	TRBV30	NA	NA
CSASNQGRKYF	TGCAGTGCTAGTAATCAGGGGAGGAAGTACTTC	TRBJ2-7	TRBV20-1	NA	NA
CASRTSGSSYEQYF	TGTGCCAGCCGTACTAGCGGGAGCAGCTACGAGCAGTACTTC	TRBJ2-7	TRBV25-1	NA	TRBD2
CSAPRAEQFF	TGCAGTGCCCCTAGAGCGGAGCAGTTCTTC	TRBJ2-1	TRBV20-1	NA	NA
CASNYGRTYEQYF	TGTGCCAGCAACTATGGACGGACCTACGAGCAGTACTTC	TRBJ2-7	TRBV28	NA	NA
CASSSGQGFYGYTF	TGTGCCAGCAGCTCCGGTCAGGGCTTCTATGGCTACACCTTC	TRBJ1-2	TRBV7-8	NA	NA
CASNKGDPSWEQYF	TGTGCCAGCAACAAAGGGGACCCTTCTTGGGAGCAGTACTTC	TRBJ2-7	TRBV6-6	NA	NA
CASADTRFFEGGYTF	TGTGCCAGCGCGGATACCAGGTTCTTCGAGGGGGGCTACACCTTC	TRBJ1-2	TRBV6-2/TRBV6-3	NA	NA
CASTLGRVSEQYF	TGTGCCAGCACCCTGGGACGGGTGTCTGAGCAGTACTTC	TRBJ2-7	TRBV6-1	NA	NA
CASSLRVSDNSNQPQHF	TGTGCCAGCAGTTTAAGAGTCAGCGATAATAGCAATCAGCCCCAGCATTTT	TRBJ1-5	TRBV12-3/TRBV12-4	NA	NA
CASSFREYNDEQFF	TGTGCCAGCAGCTTTCGGGAGTACAACGATGAGCAGTTCTTC	TRBJ2-1	TRBV7-8	NA	NA
CASSFPVTSGSLTDTQYF	TGTGCCAGCAGCTTCCCCGTGACTAGCGGGAGTCTAACAGATACGCAGTATTTT	TRBJ2-3	TRBV7-9	NA	TRBD2
CASSSLQETQYF	TGTGCCAGTAGTTCCCTCCAAGAGACCCAGTACTTC	TRBJ2-5	TRBV19	NA	NA
CASSQDRYTQYF	TGCGCCAGCAGCCAAGATCGGTATACGCAGTATTTT	TRBJ2-3	TRBV4-3	NA	NA
CSVAGTGAYEQYF	TGCAGCGTAGCCGGGACAGGGGCCTACGAGCAGTACTTC	TRBJ2-7	TRBV29-1	NA	TRBD1
CASSQDHSGRREQFF	TGCGCCAGCAGCCAAGATCATAGCGGGAGGCGTGAGCAGTTCTTC	TRBJ2-1	TRBV4-3	NA	TRBD2
CASSPSQGYEQYF	TGTGCCAGCAGCCCATCACAGGGGTACGAGCAGTACTTC	TRBJ2-7	TRBV9	NA	TRBD1
CASSVPGTAGANVLTF	TGTGCCAGCAGCGTACCGGGGACAGCTGGGGCCAACGTCCTGACTTTC	TRBJ2-6	TRBV7-9	once	TRBD1
CATSDSNRNTEAFF	TGTGCCACCAGTGATTCCAACAGGAACACTGAAGCTTTCTTT	TRBJ1-1	TRBV24-1	NA	NA
CSAGTGGLDTQYF	TGCAGCGCTGGGACAGGGGGCCTGGATACGCAGTATTTT	TRBJ2-3	TRBV29-1	NA	TRBD1
CASSPNLERTDTQYF	TGTGCCAGCAGCCCTAACTTGGAGCGGACAGATACGCAGTATTTT	TRBJ2-3	TRBV3-1	once	NA
CAWKNYGYTF	TGTGCCTGGAAGAACTATGGCTACACCTTC	TRBJ1-2	TRBV30	NA	NA